This T cell receptor (beta chain) was captured by sequencing in a study of blood T cell repertoires in COVID-19. The overall study: COVID-19 samples from acute and convalescent phases originated in the United States, Italy and Spain. The analysed material was cDNA or gDNA that came from T cells, B-cell-depleted T cells, or PBMCs.

The ends lost 5 bases at V and 5 bases at J; junction bases unmatched: 3. The germline V gene has CDR1 SEHNR and CDR2 FQNEAQ (reference sequence). The length of the CDR3 is 12 residues. Original processing notes: Nucleated cell counts were estimated from reference gene primer amplification. Repertoires were generated with immunoSEQ multiplex PCR, while TCRdb's copy carries only in-frame clones and drops some. V, J and clone size were drawn from that table, and D and trimming were deduced from the DNA. The table includes roughly 56,000 clones, less than 90% detected once. The chain is built from TRBV7-9 and TRBJ2-7; TRBD2 matches 7 bases. The source of this sequence is a human donor in a cohort sampled during active COVID-19. The sample comprised peripheral blood. The CDR3 DNA sequence: TGTGCCAGCAGCCCCGGGACTAACGAGCAGTACTTC. Its translation is CASSPGTNEQYF.